A single sample is the source of the 10 T cell receptor beta chains below, sequenced in a study of blood T cell repertoires in COVID-19. TCRdb's table, derived via immunoSEQ multiplex PCR, lists solely in-frame clones and lacks some. This table holds 45,000 to 65,000 clones, around 90% found once. The source material was peripheral blood. Receptors were obtained from a human donor in a cohort sampled during active COVID-19.

This chain joins TRBV2 and TRBJ2-5, with 9 bases fitting TRBD1. With 7 bases clipped from V and 5 bases from J, the junction kept 2 bases outside the gene matches. This CDR3 is 12 amino acids long. Germline loops: CDR1 SNHLY, CDR2 FYNNEI. The CDR3, as DNA: TGTGCCAGCACTGGACAGGGGGAGACCCAGTACTTC. Encoded protein: CASTGQGETQYF.

V and J are TRBV4-1 and TRBJ2-5; D is possibly TRBD1 (5 bases). Looked up from germline, CDR1 is MGHRA and CDR2 is YSYEKL. This CDR3 comprises 15 residues. V was pared by 1 base and J by 5 bases, with 14 bases between. CDR3 sequence: CASSQVLRGEETQYF. For the CDR3, the DNA is TGCGCCAGCAGCCAAGTTTTAAGGGGCGAGGAGACCCAGTACTTC.

The V call is TRBV9, the J call TRBJ2-5, with D maybe TRBD2 (6 bases). Germline V CDR1 and CDR2: SGDLS, YYNGEE. This CDR3 comprises 16 residues. V gave up 0 bases and J gave up 2 bases, with 14 bases separating them. The CDR3 coding sequence is TGTGCCAGCAGCGTAGCTTGGGCTAGCGTGCAAGAGACCCAGTACTTC. Encoded protein: CASSVAWASVQETQYF.

V and J are TRBV11-3 and TRBJ2-5; the match to TRBD2 covers 8 bases. Per germline, CDR1 SGHNT and CDR2 YENEEA. V dropped 2 bases and J dropped 5; count of bases not matched to a gene: 13. This CDR3 contains 17 residues. CDR3 amino acids: CASSLISGAGGEETQYF. In DNA form, the CDR3 reads TGTGCCAGCAGCTTAATTAGCGGGGCCGGGGGAGAGGAGACCCAGTACTTC.

The V call is TRBV7-6, the J call TRBJ2-3; 8 bases match TRBD1. The CDR3 extends over 14 amino acids. Trimming removed 5 bases from V and 1 base from J; junction bases left unmatched: 2. Germline V gives CDR1 SGHVS, CDR2 FNYEAQ. The CDR3 protein is CASSPGQGTDTQYF. The CDR3 DNA reads as TGTGCCAGCAGCCCGGGACAGGGCACAGATACGCAGTATTTT.

This chain joins TRBV12-2 and TRBJ1-2; the listed D gene, TRBD1, was not tested against the DNA. TRBV12-2 is an annotated pseudogene. The CDR3 spans 13 residues. The CDR3 reads CASRLQPGAGYTF. CDR3 DNA: TGTGCAAGTCGCTTACAGCCAGGGGCTGGCTACACCTTC.

The chain is built from TRBV2 and TRBJ1-4; the match to TRBD1 covers 9 bases. Unmatched junction bases numbered 13, after V lost 6 bases and J lost 11 bases. CDR1 and CDR2 (germline): SNHLY, FYNNEI. This CDR3 region has 15 residues. CDR3 loop: CASRPGQGIGEKLFF. CDR3 DNA sequence: TGTGCCAGCAGACCTGGACAGGGGATAGGTGAGAAACTGTTTTTT.

The CDR3 DNA follows: TGTGCCAGCAGTTTTCCGATTGGTGCGGGGGGGCCCCCGGAAGAGACGCAGTATTTT. Amino acid sequence: CASSFPIGAGGPPEETQYF. The chain carries TRBV28 and TRBJ2-3; TRBD2 matches at 9 bases. The CDR3 runs 19 residues. Germline V gene data show CDR1 as MDHEN and CDR2 as SYDVKM. V was clipped by 3 bases and J by 9 bases; unmatched bases: 22.

This sequence joins TRBV7-8 and TRBJ2-5; no definite D call. Germline CDR1 and CDR2: SGHVS and FQNEAQ. The CDR3 totals 13 residues. The V end was cut by 1 base, the J end by 7 bases, with 10 bases between. The CDR3 region has the DNA TGTGCCAGCAGCTTAGGCACTCGCTGGACCCAGTACTTC. Its translation is CASSLGTRWTQYF. Based on the CDR3 plus reference TRBV7-8 and TRBJ2-5, the full variable domain is GAGVSQSPRYKVAKRGQDVALRCDPISGHVSLFWYQQALGQGPEFLTYFQNEAQLDKSGLPSDRFFAERPEGSVSTLKIQRTQQEDSAVYLCASSLGTRWTQYFGPGTRLLVL.

The chain couples TRBV19 to TRBJ2-1; 11 bases fit TRBD2. Losses at the gene ends were 4 bases for V and 7 bases for J; bases not matched to a gene: 9. Germline CDR1 LNHDA, CDR2 SQIVND (reference sequence). The CDR3 spans 16 residues. As DNA, the CDR3 is TGTGCCAGTAGTAGGGGCCTAGCGGGGGGACAGAATGAGCAGTTCTTC. It codes for CASSRGLAGGQNEQFF. The whole variable domain, filled in from reference TRBV19 and TRBJ2-1, reads DGGITQSPKYLFRKEGQNVTLSCEQNLNHDAMYWYRQDPGQGLRLIYYSQIVNDFQKGDIAEGYSVSREKKESFPLTVTSAQKNPTAFYLCASSRGLAGGQNEQFFGPGTRLTVL.